The 11 T cell receptor beta chains listed next were all sequenced from one sample in a study of monozygotic twins with inflammatory bowel disease. TCRdb reanalyzed the 5' RACE reads and collapses them to one entry per CDR3 protein, without DNA. This repertoire includes approximately 390,000 distinct CDR3 sequences. The sample consisted of blood. These TCRs come from a human donor with ulcerative colitis or Crohn's disease, or a healthy co-twin of an affected twin (not recorded which).

V usage is TRBV2 and J usage is TRBJ2-7; the TRBD2 assignment by TCRdb is unverifiable without DNA. The CDR3 is 13 residues long. CDR1 and CDR2 from the germline V gene are SNHLY and FYNNEI. CDR3 amino acids: CASRLARFSEQYF.

This sequence joins TRBV10-3 and TRBJ1-5; TCRdb gives TRBD1 as the D gene, but with no DNA this cannot be confirmed. CDR1 and CDR2 from the germline V gene are ENHRY and SYGVKD. The CDR3 loop spans 14 amino acids. This chain's CDR3 is CAISETGDGQPQHF.

CDR3 sequence reads: CASSQDPPDTQYF. J is TRBJ2-3 and V is TRBV3-1; without DNA, the TCRdb call of TRBD1 cannot be checked. The CDR3 spans 13 residues. From germline, CDR1 is LGHDT and CDR2 YNNKEL (reference sequence).

This chain uses TRBV28 with TRBJ1-6; the D call from TCRdb, TRBD1, cannot be confirmed without DNA. The CDR3 has 15 amino acids. From germline, CDR1 is MDHEN and CDR2 SYDVKM. The CDR3: CASSYPGTGNSPLHF.

The V gene is TRBV7-2, the J gene TRBJ1-2. The CDR3 length is 14 residues. The germline gives CDR1 SGHTA, CDR2 FQGNSA. The CDR3 loop is CASSLAQVSYGYTF.

The gene calls are TRBV15 and TRBJ2-1. This CDR3 region has 12 residues. The V gene's germline CDR1 is LNHNV and CDR2 YYDKDF (reference sequence). Here the CDR3 reads CATSTRSNEQFF. Full variable domain (missing parts from reference TRBV15 and TRBJ2-1): DAMVIQNPRYQVTQFGKPVTLSCSQTLNHNVMYWYQQKSSQAPKLLFHYYDKDFNNEADTPDNFQSRRPNTSFCFLDIRSPGLGDTAMYLCATSTRSNEQFFGPGTRLTVL.

This chain connects TRBV9 to TRBJ2-5; the D call of TRBD1 rests on TCRdb alone, since no DNA is present to check it. This CDR3 is 15 amino acids long. The germline CDR1 and CDR2 sequences are SGDLS and YYNGEE. The CDR3 spells CASSSTGDGWETQYF.

This chain links TRBV20-1 with TRBJ2-7; no DNA is available, so the TRBD1 call from TCRdb remains unchecked. Per the germline V gene, CDR1 is DFQATT and CDR2 is SNEGSKA (reference sequence). The length of the CDR3 is 15 residues. The CDR3 sequence: CSAGVRTGQTYEQYF.

This sequence joins TRBV5-4 and TRBJ1-1. Germline V CDR1 and CDR2: SGHNT, YYREEE (reference sequence). The CDR3 is 15 residues long. The CDR3 is CANSRARGTATEAFF. The whole variable domain, remainder taken from reference TRBV5-4 and TRBJ1-1, is ETGVTQSPTHLIKTRGQQVTLRCSSQSGHNTVSWYQQALGQGPQFIFQYYREEENGRGNFPPRFSGLQFPNYSSELNVNALELDDSALYLCANSRARGTATEAFFGQGTRLTVV.

The chain has TRBV7-2 and TRBJ2-5; TCRdb lists TRBD1, though no DNA is available to test this call. The length of the CDR3 is 15 residues. Per germline, CDR1 SGHTA and CDR2 FQGNSA. The CDR3 loop reads CASRDRAALQETQYF.

The chain joins TRBV6-2 or TRBV6-3 to TRBJ2-3; TCRdb returns TRBD2, unconfirmable since there is no DNA. Germline V lookup: CDR1 MNHEY, CDR2 SVGEGT. The CDR3 runs 13 residues. CDR3 in amino acids: CASSYQRDSDLKF.